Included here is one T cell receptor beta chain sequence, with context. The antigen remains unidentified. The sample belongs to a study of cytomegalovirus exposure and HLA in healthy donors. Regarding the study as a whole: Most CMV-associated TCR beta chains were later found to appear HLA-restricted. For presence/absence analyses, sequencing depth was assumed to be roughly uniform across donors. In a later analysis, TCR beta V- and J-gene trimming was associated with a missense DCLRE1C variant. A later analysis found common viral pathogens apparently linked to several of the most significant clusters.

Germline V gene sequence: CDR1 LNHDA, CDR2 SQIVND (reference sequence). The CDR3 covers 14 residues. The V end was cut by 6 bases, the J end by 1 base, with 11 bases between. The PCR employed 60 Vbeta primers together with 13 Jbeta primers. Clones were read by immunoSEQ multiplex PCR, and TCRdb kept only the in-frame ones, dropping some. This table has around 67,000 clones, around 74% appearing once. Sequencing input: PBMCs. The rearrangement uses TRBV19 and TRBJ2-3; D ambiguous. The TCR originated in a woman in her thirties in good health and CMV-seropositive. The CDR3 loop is CASSYPEGTDTQYF. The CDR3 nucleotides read TGTGCCAGTAGCTATCCCGAGGGCACAGATACGCAGTATTTT. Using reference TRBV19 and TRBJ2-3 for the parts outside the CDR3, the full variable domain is DGGITQSPKYLFRKEGQNVTLSCEQNLNHDAMYWYRQDPGQGLRLIYYSQIVNDFQKGDIAEGYSVSREKKESFPLTVTSAQKNPTAFYLCASSYPEGTDTQYFGPGTRLTVL.